This entry describes one T cell receptor beta chain. Only in-frame clones appear in the TCRdb table, and some are missing; sequencing was by immunoSEQ multiplex PCR. The sample carries 35,000 to 45,000 clones, 88% recorded once. The V gene end was trimmed by 3 bases and the J gene end by 11 bases; junction bases not matched to a gene: 9. Germline lookup yields CDR1 SGHRS and CDR2 YFSETQ. The CDR3 is 14 amino acids. The data stem from a study of blood T cell repertoires in COVID-19. Study at large: Donors in the United States, Italy and Spain gave samples during acute or convalescent COVID-19. The cDNA or gDNA used as material had been derived from T cells, B-cell-depleted T cells, or PBMCs.

V is TRBV5-1 and J is TRBJ1-5; 9 nucleotides align to TRBD1. The source of this sequence is a human donor in a cohort sampled during active COVID-19. Input material: peripheral blood. The CDR3 nucleotides read TGCGCCAGCAGCTCAACAGGGGGCGTCGGTACCCAGCATTTT. Residues: CASSSTGGVGTQHF.